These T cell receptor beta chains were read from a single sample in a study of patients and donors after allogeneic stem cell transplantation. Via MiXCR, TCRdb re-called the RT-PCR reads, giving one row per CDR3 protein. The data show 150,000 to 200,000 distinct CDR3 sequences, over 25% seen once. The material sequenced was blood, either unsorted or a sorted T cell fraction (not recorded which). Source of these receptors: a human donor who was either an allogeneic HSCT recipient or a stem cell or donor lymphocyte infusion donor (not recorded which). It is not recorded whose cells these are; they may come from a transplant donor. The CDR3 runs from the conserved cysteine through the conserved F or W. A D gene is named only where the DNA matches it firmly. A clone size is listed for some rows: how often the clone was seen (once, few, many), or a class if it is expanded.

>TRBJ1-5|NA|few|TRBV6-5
TGTGCCAGCAGCCCGCGTCATGCGGGCAATCAGCCCCAGCATTTT
CASSPRHAGNQPQHF
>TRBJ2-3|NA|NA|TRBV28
TGTGCCAGCACCACCGGACATCAAGATACGCAGTATTTT
CASTTGHQDTQYF
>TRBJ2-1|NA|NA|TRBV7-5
NA
CISVPEAYSASYNEEFF
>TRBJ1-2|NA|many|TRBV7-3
TGTGCCAGCAGCTTAACAGGGGATTCCCCTTATGGCTACACCTTC
CASSLTGDSPYGYTF
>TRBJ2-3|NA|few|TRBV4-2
TGTGCCAGCAGCCAAGCGATCGGCGCCAACACAGATACGCAGTATTTT
CASSQAIGANTDTQYF
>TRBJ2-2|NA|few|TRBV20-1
TGCAGTGCTAGAGATGACAGAAAGAACACCGGGGAGCTGTTTTTT
CSARDDRKNTGELFF
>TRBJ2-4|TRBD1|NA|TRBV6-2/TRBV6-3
TGTGCCAGCACCCACAGGGGGGCAAAAAACATTCAGTACTTC
CASTHRGAKNIQYF
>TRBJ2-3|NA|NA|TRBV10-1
TGCGCCAGCAGCCTCACTAGCACAGATACGCAGTATTTT
CASSLTSTDTQYF
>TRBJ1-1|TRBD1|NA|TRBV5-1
TGCGCCAGCAGCCCCACAGGGGGGAGAACTGAAGCTTTCTTT
CASSPTGGRTEAFF
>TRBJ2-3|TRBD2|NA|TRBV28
TGTGCCAGCAGTTTATTGGGACTAGCGGGACCGACTAGCACAGATACGCAGTATTTT
CASSLLGLAGPTSTDTQYF
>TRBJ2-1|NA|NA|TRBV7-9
TGTGCCAGCAACATGGGACCGGGCTTCAGCTCCTACAATGAGCAGTTCTTC
CASNMGPGFSSYNEQFF
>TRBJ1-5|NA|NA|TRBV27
TGTGCCAGCAGTTTGGATTGGGTTAGCAATCAGCCCCAGCATTTT
CASSLDWVSNQPQHF
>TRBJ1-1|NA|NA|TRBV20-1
TGCAGTGCTAGAGAAATAAGGATCACCGACGACCCAGTGGGAGCTTTCTTT
CSAREIRITDDPVGAFF
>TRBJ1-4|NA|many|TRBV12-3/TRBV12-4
TGTGCCAGCAGTCCCGGACAGTACGCAACTAATGAAAAACTGTTTTTT
CASSPGQYATNEKLFF
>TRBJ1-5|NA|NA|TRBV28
TGTGCCAGCAAAAGTGGTGGGCCCCAGCATTTT
CASKSGGPQHF
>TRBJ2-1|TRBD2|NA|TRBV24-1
TGTGCCACCAGTGATTTGCGGACTAGTCATGGCGATGAGCAGTTCTTC
CATSDLRTSHGDEQFF
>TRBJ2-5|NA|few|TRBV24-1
TGTGCCACCAGTGATGGGTTCCAAGAGACCCAGTACTTC
CATSDGFQETQYF
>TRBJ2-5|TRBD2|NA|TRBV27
TGTGCCAGCAGTTTCCTCGGACTAGCGGGAGGAGGTGGGACCCAGTACTTC
CASSFLGLAGGGGTQYF
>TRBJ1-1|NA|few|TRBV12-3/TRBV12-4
TGTGCCAGCAGTTTAGGTCCGGGGAGCACTGAAGCTTTCTTT
CASSLGPGSTEAFF
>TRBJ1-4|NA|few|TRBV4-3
TGCGCCAGCAGCCACCCAAAGATCGGTGAAAAACTGTTTTTT
CASSHPKIGEKLFF
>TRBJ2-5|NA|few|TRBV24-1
TGTGCCACCAGTGATCCCGAACCGGGACAACAAGAGACCCAGTACTTC
CATSDPEPGQQETQYF
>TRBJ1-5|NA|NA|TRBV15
TGTGCCACCAGCAGTCGGGACATGGGTCAGCCCCAGCATTTT
CATSSRDMGQPQHF
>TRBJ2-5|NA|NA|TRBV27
TGTGCCAGCAGTTTCAATGCCCAAGAGACCCAGTACTTC
CASSFNAQETQYF
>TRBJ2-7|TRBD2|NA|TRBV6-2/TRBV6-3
TGTGCCAGCCGACTAGCCCTCCACTACGAGCAGTACTTC
CASRLALHYEQYF
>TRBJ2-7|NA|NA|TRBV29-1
TGCAGCGTTGAGTCACCCGCCTCCTACGAGCAGTACTTC
CSVESPASYEQYF
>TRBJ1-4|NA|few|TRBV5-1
TGCGCCAGCAGCTTGCTCCCCGCAACTAATGAAAAACTGTTTTTT
CASSLLPATNEKLFF
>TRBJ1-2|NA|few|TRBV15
TGTGCCACCAGCAGAGCCCGTAACTATGGCTACACCTTC
CATSRARNYGYTF
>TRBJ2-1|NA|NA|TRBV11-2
TGTGCCAGCAGCCCGGCGGCAGAGCAGTTCTTC
CASSPAAEQFF
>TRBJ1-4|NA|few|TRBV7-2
TGTGCCAGCAGCTTATCCTTCCCGGGGGAAAAACTGTTTTTT
CASSLSFPGEKLFF
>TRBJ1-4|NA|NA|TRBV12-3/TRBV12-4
TGTGCCAGCAGTTCGCGGGCTGAAAAACTGTTTTTT
CASSSRAEKLFF
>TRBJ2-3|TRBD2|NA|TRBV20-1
TGCAGTGCTAGGCGCACCGGACTAGCGGGAGGGGCAGATACGCAGTATTTT
CSARRTGLAGGADTQYF